This TCR beta chain was sequenced for a study of T cell responses to AZD1222 COVID-19 vaccine. Study-level results: Spike-specific TCR breadth and depth both grew after two AZD1222 doses. After the peak T cell response, and only then, were repertoires sampled.

Details on this clone: What it binds is unknown.

Profiling relied on immunoSEQ multiplex PCR, and the TCRdb table lists in-frame clones only, not all of them. Of roughly 180,000 clones listed, roughly 87% are singletons. This TCR derives from an adult in good health. Sequencing used peripheral blood, obtained on day 0 of AZD1222 vaccination.

In DNA, the CDR3 is TGTGCCAGCAGTTTAGGGGCGTTCACAGATACGCAGTATTTT. Translating it yields CASSLGAFTDTQYF. The chain is built from TRBV28 and TRBJ2-3, with D possibly TRBD1 on 5 matching bases. Per the germline V gene, CDR1 is MDHEN and CDR2 is SYDVKM. This CDR3 contains 14 residues. Trimming took off 2 bases at V and 2 bases at J, with 8 bases between the two ends.